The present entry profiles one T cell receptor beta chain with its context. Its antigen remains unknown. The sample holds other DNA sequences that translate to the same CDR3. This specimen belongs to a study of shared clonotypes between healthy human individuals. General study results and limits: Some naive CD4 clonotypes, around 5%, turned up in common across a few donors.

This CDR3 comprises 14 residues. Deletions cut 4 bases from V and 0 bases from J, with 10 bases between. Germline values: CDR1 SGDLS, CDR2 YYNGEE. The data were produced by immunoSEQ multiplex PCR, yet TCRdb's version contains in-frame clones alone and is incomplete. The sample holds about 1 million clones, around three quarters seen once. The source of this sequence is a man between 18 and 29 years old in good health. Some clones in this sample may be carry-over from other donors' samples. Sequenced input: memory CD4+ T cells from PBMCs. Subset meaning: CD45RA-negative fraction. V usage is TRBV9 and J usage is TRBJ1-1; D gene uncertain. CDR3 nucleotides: TGTGCCAGCAGCCCCGGTCAAGTGAACACTGAAGCTTTCTTT. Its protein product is CASSPGQVNTEAFF.